This TCR beta chain was sequenced for a study of cytomegalovirus exposure and HLA in healthy donors. Overall study context: An earlier analysis identified 120 million or so unique TCR beta sequences in some 180 million T cells. General study results and limits: Confirmation was obtained in vitro that a few CMV-associated chains are specific for CMV antigens. DRB1 had the most TCR associations and HLA-C the fewest, a later analysis found, with rates varying by HLA locus.

Of note for this clone: What it recognizes is unknown.

PCR amplification relied on 60 Vbeta primers (plus 13 Jbeta primers). TCRdb's table, derived via immunoSEQ multiplex PCR, lists solely in-frame clones and lacks some. Of under 40,000 clones listed, roughly 76% are singletons. Looked up from germline, CDR1 is LNHNV and CDR2 is YYDKDF (reference sequence). V lost 1 base and J lost 7, with 11 bases in between. This CDR3 is 13 amino acids long. The TCR sequence derives from a woman aged 40 to 50 in good health and CMV-seronegative. V usage is TRBV15 and J usage is TRBJ2-7, with a weak D call TRBD2 (6 bases). The sample comprised PBMCs. In nucleotides, the CDR3 is TGTGCCACCAGCAGAGGACTAGGGTGGGAGCAGTACTTC. Translated: CATSRGLGWEQYF. The full variable domain, its missing parts supplied by reference TRBV15 and TRBJ2-7, is DAMVIQNPRYQVTQFGKPVTLSCSQTLNHNVMYWYQQKSSQAPKLLFHYYDKDFNNEADTPDNFQSRRPNTSFCFLDIRSPGLGDTAMYLCATSRGLGWEQYFGPGTRLTVT.